This T cell receptor beta chain was found in a study of T cell responses to AZD1222 COVID-19 vaccine. Study-wide points: The donor group comprised mostly white British people and more females; the analysis possibly underestimated clonal diversity. Baseline seropositives among AZD1222 recipients totaled only 5 to 7. An increase in Spike-specific TCR breadth and depth was observed after two AZD1222 doses.

Germline CDR1 reads SGHDT; CDR2 reads YYEEEE. Losses at the gene ends were 2 bases for V and 4 bases for J; bases not matched to a gene: 14. There are 17 residues in the CDR3. Comments on this clone: Antigen unknown.

Profiled with immunoSEQ multiplex PCR; TCRdb holds only in-frame clones, not every one. The table has about 79,000 clones, around four fifths seen once. Second doses were pooled across both intervals (about 4 or about 12 weeks). The sample here was peripheral blood, taken 28 days after the second AZD1222 dose. The receptor was isolated from an adult who received the AZD1222 COVID-19 vaccine. The rearrangement joins TRBV5-6 to TRBJ1-1; TRBD1 aligns across 7 bases. The CDR3 DNA is TGTGCCAGCAGCTTCGTTTCCCGACAGGGCTTTGCCACTGAAGCTTTCTTT. It specifies CASSFVSRQGFATEAFF. Full variable domain (outside the CDR3, taken from reference TRBV5-6 and TRBJ1-1): DAGVTQSPTHLIKTRGQQVTLRCSPKSGHDTVSWYQQALGQGPQFIFQYYEEEERQRGNFPDRFSGHQFPNYSSELNVNALLLGDSALYLCASSFVSRQGFATEAFFGQGTRLTVV.